This T cell receptor (beta chain) is drawn from a study of PD-1 blockade in classical Hodgkin lymphoma. Study observations and caveats: Reported baseline diversity: healthy donors highest, relapsed/refractory patients lowest. Although disease activity or prior therapy may be involved, causes of the repertoire differences remain undefined.

The V end was cut by 5 bases, the J end by 4 bases, with 12 bases between. Germline-derived CDR1 and CDR2 are SGHTA and FQGNSA. The length of the CDR3 is 15 residues. Time point: newly diagnosed, previously untreated cHL patient sample. PBMCs representing newly diagnosed, untreated classical Hodgkin lymphoma functioned as the comparison. Worth noting for this clone: Its target is not known.

Some clones are missing from TCRdb's copy, which holds only in-frame ones; the method was immunoSEQ multiplex PCR. The repertoire consists of fewer than 90,000 clones, with over 90% occurring once and the leading ten covering 2% to 3%. The specimen sequenced was peripheral blood mononuclear cells (PBMCs). The chain is built from TRBV7-2 and TRBJ2-6; D gene unclear. The sequence derives from a human donor with classical Hodgkin lymphoma. The CDR3 region has the DNA TGTGCCAGCAGCCTTTGGGTTGCCGGGGCCAACGTCCTGACTTTC. Translation: CASSLWVAGANVLTF.